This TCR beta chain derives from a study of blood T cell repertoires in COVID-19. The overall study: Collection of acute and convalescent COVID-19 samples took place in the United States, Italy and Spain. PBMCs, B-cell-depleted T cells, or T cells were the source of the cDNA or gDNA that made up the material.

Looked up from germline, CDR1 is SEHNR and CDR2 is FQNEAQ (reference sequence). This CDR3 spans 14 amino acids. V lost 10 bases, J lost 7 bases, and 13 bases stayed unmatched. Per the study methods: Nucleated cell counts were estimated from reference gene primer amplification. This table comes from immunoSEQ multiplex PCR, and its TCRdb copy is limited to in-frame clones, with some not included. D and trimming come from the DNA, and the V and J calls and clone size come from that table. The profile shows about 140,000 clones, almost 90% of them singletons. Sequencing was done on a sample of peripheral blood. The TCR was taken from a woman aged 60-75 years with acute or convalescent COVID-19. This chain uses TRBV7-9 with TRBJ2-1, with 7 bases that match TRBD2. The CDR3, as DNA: TGTGCCACCCCCGCCTCCGGGGGGTTGAATGAGCAGTTCTTC. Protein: CATPASGGLNEQFF.